The 26 T cell receptor beta chains below come from one sample, sequenced in a study of T cells after yellow fever vaccination. Via MiXCR, TCRdb re-called the 5' RACE reads, giving one row per CDR3 protein. This table has some 600,000 distinct CDR3 sequences, less than 20% appearing once. This sample comprised PBMCs, obtained 5 to 6 days after the first yellow fever vaccination. The origin of the receptors is a man younger than 35 who received the YFV17D yellow fever vaccine.

This clonotype was picked up many times. V usage is TRBV3-1 and J usage is TRBJ1-2; D unresolved. Germline values: CDR1 LGHDT, CDR2 YNNKEL (reference sequence). The CDR3 totals 14 residues. Trimming removed 4 bases at V and 3 bases at J, with 12 bases between. The CDR3 DNA is TGTGCCAGCAGCCTACCGGGAGAGGACTATGGCTACACCTTC. Protein sequence: CASSLPGEDYGYTF.

This sequence joins TRBV9 and TRBJ2-7, with TRBD1 matching 9 bases. The junction had 5 bases not matched to a gene; V was cut back by 6 bases and J by 4 bases. The germline V gene encodes CDR1 SGDLS and CDR2 YYNGEE. CDR3 length: 13 residues. This chain's CDR3 is CASNRDRAYEQYV. The CDR3 DNA is TGTGCCAGCAACCGGGACAGGGCTTACGAGCAGTACGTC.

This clonotype occurred a few times. V gene TRBV5-1 combines with J gene TRBJ2-3; 11 bases match TRBD2. Germline-derived CDR1 and CDR2 are SGHRS and YFSETQ. With V trimmed by 4 bases and J by 1 base, 5 bases remained unmatched. This CDR3 comprises 16 residues. The CDR3 DNA reads as TGCGCCAGCAGCCCGGGGGGACTAGCGGGCACAGATACGCAGTATTTT. Translating gives CASSPGGLAGTDTQYF.

The chain has TRBV27 and TRBJ1-1; D is ambiguous. Germline V lookup: CDR1 MNHEY, CDR2 SMNVEV (reference sequence). V was shortened by 3 bases and J by 1 base, with 9 bases between the two germline ends. The CDR3 sequence is 14 residues long. The CDR3 here is CASSFWGANTEAFF. CDR3 DNA: TGTGCCAGCAGTTTTTGGGGAGCGAACACTGAAGCTTTCTTT.

The sample holds a few counts of this clonotype. The chain recombines TRBV3-1 with TRBJ1-5; D uncertain. CDR3 size: 19 residues. With 0 bases removed from V and 4 bases from J, the gap between germline ends came to 22 bases. Germline assignment: CDR1 LGHDT and CDR2 YNNKEL (reference sequence). CDR3 nucleotide sequence: TGTGCCAGCAGCCAAGATTATCCGGGTATGGCAGATCGTAATCAGCCCCAGCATTTT. It is translated as CASSQDYPGMADRNQPQHF.

In its sample, this clonotype was seen a few times. This chain joins TRBV7-2 and TRBJ2-2, with TRBD1 identical over 9 bases. CDR1 SGHTA and CDR2 FQGNSA come from the germline V gene. This CDR3 has 15 amino acids. The V gene end was trimmed by 4 bases and the J gene end by 7 bases; junction bases not matched to a gene: 7. For the CDR3, the DNA is TGTGCCAGCAGCTACCAGACAGGGGGGGGCGGGGAGCTGTTTTTT. Residues: CASSYQTGGGGELFF.

The chain combines TRBV28 with TRBJ1-1; no definite D call. The CDR3 runs 15 residues. Germline values: CDR1 MDHEN, CDR2 SYDVKM. V was trimmed by 5 bases and J by 0 bases, leaving 13 bases between them. CDR3 bases: TGTGCCAGCAGTCCAACCCGGACGGTGAACACTGAAGCTTTCTTT. This sequence encodes CASSPTRTVNTEAFF.

CDR3 amino acids: CASSVSIQRTVNYEQYF. The DNA of the CDR3 is TGTGCCAGCAGCGTCTCGATCCAGCGAACAGTAAACTACGAGCAGTACTTC. The V gene is TRBV7-8, the J gene TRBJ2-7; the D is unclear. Germline loops: CDR1 SGHVS, CDR2 FQNEAQ. Trimming shortened V by 5 bases and J by 3 bases, and 23 bases separated the two germline ends. The CDR3 has 17 amino acids.

There are a few counts of this clonotype. The chain carries TRBV12-3 or TRBV12-4 and TRBJ2-3; unclear D gene. The CDR3 has 16 residues. The V end was cut by 5 bases, the J end by 4 bases, with 19 bases between. This CDR3 reads CASSPRNPSSPDTQYF. As DNA, the CDR3 is TGTGCCAGCAGTCCTCGGAACCCAAGTAGTCCAGATACGCAGTATTTT.

The chain joins TRBV7-2 to TRBJ2-1; 7 positions agree with TRBD2. The trim removed 4 bases at V and 3 bases at J, leaving 6 bases unmatched. The germline gives CDR1 SGHTA, CDR2 FQGNSA. This CDR3 contains 15 residues. The CDR3: CASSSNGGIYNEQFF. The CDR3 DNA reads TGTGCCAGCAGCTCTAACGGGGGGATCTACAATGAGCAGTTCTTC.

The table lists this clonotype with a few counts. The chain links TRBV20-1 to TRBJ2-5; 7 bases match TRBD2. The ends lost 3 bases at V and 3 bases at J; junction bases unmatched: 1. Looked up from germline, CDR1 is DFQATT and CDR2 is SNEGSKA (reference sequence). The CDR3 is made up of 12 amino acids. The CDR3 nucleotides are TGCAGTGCTAGCGGGGGGAAAGAGACCCAGTACTTC. It yields the protein CSASGGKETQYF.

The gene calls are TRBV7-9 and TRBJ1-4; D is possibly TRBD1 (6 bases). The CDR3 length is 15 residues. Germline V gene sequence: CDR1 SEHNR, CDR2 FQNEAQ (reference sequence). The V end was cut by 2 bases, the J end by 7 bases, with 14 bases between. The CDR3 spells CASSLPGAPVEKLFF. In nucleotides, the CDR3 is TGTGCCAGCAGCTTACCGGGGGCGCCGGTTGAAAAACTGTTTTTT.

DNA for the CDR3: TGTGCCAGCTCACCAAAGGACCAAGAGACCCAGTACTTC. This codes for CASSPKDQETQYF. This sequence joins TRBV18 and TRBJ2-5; D unclear. Germline V gene sequence: CDR1 KGHSH, CDR2 LQKENI. The V gene lost 2 bases and the J gene lost 0 bases, with 4 bases spanning the gap. The CDR3 has 13 amino acids.

The V and J genes are TRBV7-7 and TRBJ2-7, with D perhaps TRBD1 (7 bases). The CDR3 is made up of 14 amino acids. Germline lookup yields CDR1 SSHAT and CDR2 FNYEAQ (reference sequence). V lost 4 bases and J lost 0, with 10 bases in between. This CDR3 is CASSSGDSSYEQYF. CDR3 bases: TGTGCCAGCAGCTCGGGGGACAGCTCCTACGAGCAGTACTTC.

The CDR3 loop reads CASSSGPMNTEAFF. The CDR3, as DNA: TGTGCCAGCAGCTCCGGACCCATGAACACTGAAGCTTTCTTT. The chain employs TRBV7-3 and TRBJ1-1, with D unresolved. The CDR3 has 14 residues. The V end lost 4 bases, the J end lost 0 bases, and 9 bases lay between the germline ends. Germline V gene data show CDR1 as SGHTA and CDR2 as FQGTGA.

CDR3: CASSQSVGTGSETQYF. For the CDR3, the DNA is TGTGCCAGCAGCCAAAGTGTCGGGACAGGGTCGGAGACCCAGTACTTC. The chain combines TRBV9 with TRBJ2-5; 9 nucleotides line up with TRBD1. Losses at the gene ends were 4 bases for V and 5 bases for J; bases not matched to a gene: 12. The germline V gene has CDR1 SGDLS and CDR2 YYNGEE. The CDR3 contains 16 residues. The whole variable domain, filled in from reference TRBV9 and TRBJ2-5, reads DSGVTQTPKHLITATGQRVTLRCSPRSGDLSVYWYQQSLDQGLQFLIQYYNGEERAKGNILERFSAQQFPDLHSELNLSSLELGDSALYFCASSQSVGTGSETQYFGPGTRLLVL.

This clonotype was seen more than once but under ten times. Here the CDR3 reads CAISPGEYVQYF. CDR3 nucleotides: TGTGCCATCAGCCCAGGGGAGTATGTTCAGTACTTC. The genes are TRBV10-3 and TRBJ2-4, with D tentatively TRBD1 (6 bases). In germline, CDR1 is ENHRY, CDR2 SYGVKD. The CDR3 runs 12 residues. V was pared by 6 bases and J by 11 bases, with 14 bases between.

The chain recombines TRBV6-6 with TRBJ2-5; D might be TRBD1 (5 bases). Germline V lookup: CDR1 MNHNY, CDR2 SVGAGI (reference sequence). This CDR3 region has 13 residues. Trimming took 0 bases from V and 13 from J, leaving 15 bases between them. Here the CDR3 DNA reads TGTGCCAGCAGTTACTCGTCAGGGCCCTATGGGTACTTC. Translated: CASSYSSGPYGYF.

The table lists this clonotype with many counts. The rearrangement joins TRBV7-6 to TRBJ1-1, with D hard to call. The CDR3 runs to 14 residues. CDR1 and CDR2 from the germline V gene are SGHVS and FNYEAQ. Deletions cut 5 bases from V and 0 bases from J, with 10 bases between. CDR3 sequence: CASSTTDMNTEAFF. CDR3 in DNA: TGTGCCAGCAGCACAACAGATATGAACACTGAAGCTTTCTTT. Filled out from reference TRBV7-6 and TRBJ1-1, the complete variable domain reads GAGVSQSPRYKVTKRGQDVALRCDPISGHVSLYWYRQALGQGPEFLTYFNYEAQQDKSGLPNDRFSAERPEGSISTLTIQRTEQRDSAMYRCASSTTDMNTEAFFGQGTRLTVV.

The chain employs TRBV27 and TRBJ2-1; D is possibly TRBD2 (6 bases). This CDR3 has 16 residues. Germline V gene sequence: CDR1 MNHEY, CDR2 SMNVEV (reference sequence). V was cut by 2 bases and J by 7 bases, with 18 bases left in between. CDR3 protein: CASSLAAQGLPNEQFF. In nucleotides, the CDR3 is TGTGCCAGCAGTTTAGCGGCCCAGGGACTGCCTAATGAGCAGTTCTTC.

V usage is TRBV25-1 and J usage is TRBJ2-5, with D unresolved. The germline gives CDR1 MGHDK, CDR2 SYGVNS. V was shortened by 10 bases and J by 1 base, with 10 bases between the two germline ends. This CDR3 comprises 12 residues. The CDR3 DNA reads TGTGCCACAGGTCTGCCCCAAGAGACCCAGTACTTC. Amino acid sequence: CATGLPQETQYF.

V gene TRBV11-2 combines with J gene TRBJ2-6; no clear D gene. Germline V lookup: CDR1 SGHAT, CDR2 FQNNGV. V dropped 6 bases and J dropped 2 bases, with 5 bases sitting between them. This CDR3 comprises 13 residues. The chain's CDR3 is CASRPPGANVLTF. CDR3 nucleotides: TGTGCCAGCAGACCTCCTGGGGCCAACGTCCTGACTTTC.

This chain uses TRBV25-1 with TRBJ2-3; weak D call: TRBD1 (5 bases). V was clipped by 3 bases and J by 2 bases, with 12 bases between them. The length of the CDR3 is 15 residues. Germline values: CDR1 MGHDK, CDR2 SYGVNS. CDR3 sequence (DNA): TGTGCCAGCAGTGATTTCCAGGGCTTCACAGATACGCAGTATTTT. Its protein product is CASSDFQGFTDTQYF.

The V call is TRBV3-1, the J call TRBJ1-2; 7 bases line up with TRBD1. The CDR3 sequence is 11 residues long. CDR1 is LGHDT, CDR2 YNNKEL, per germline (reference sequence). The junction had 8 bases not matched to a gene; V was cut back by 5 bases and J by 14 bases. Here the CDR3 DNA reads TGTGCCAGCAGCTCGACCGGGACAGAGACCTTC. Encoded protein: CASSSTGTETF.

This clonotype was counted a few times. The chain has TRBV4-1 and TRBJ2-7; D ambiguous. There are 14 residues in the CDR3. Germline V gene lookup returns CDR1 MGHRA and CDR2 YSYEKL. Trimming cost V 0 bases and J 2 bases, with 8 bases left between them. The CDR3 region has the DNA TGCGCCAGCAGCCAAGAGTTAGGTGCCTACGAGCAGTACTTC. This codes for CASSQELGAYEQYF.

This clonotype was found a few times. For the CDR3, the DNA is TGCGCCAGCAGCTCGAGTCTCGCGGAGGTCCAGTACTTC. Protein: CASSSSLAEVQYF. The chain carries TRBV5-1 and TRBJ2-5; D perhaps matches TRBD2 (5 bases). V was trimmed by 3 bases and J by 10 bases, leaving 16 bases between them. Per germline, CDR1 SGHRS and CDR2 YFSETQ. The CDR3 extends over 13 amino acids.